The entry below describes one T cell receptor (beta chain). The PCR used 60 Vbeta and 13 Jbeta primers. Per the original methods: Later work found tens of millions of unique TCR beta chains, with about 10 million shared. Sequencing used immunoSEQ multiplex PCR; TCRdb keeps in-frame clones, though not all of them. V and J calls and clone size are as listed in that table; D and trimming were resolved from the DNA. This table holds approximately 300,000 clones, roughly 81% found once. The data originate from a study of cytomegalovirus exposure and HLA in healthy donors. The wider study: An analysis done earlier identified roughly 120 million unique TCR beta sequences from 190 million or so T cells. When roughly 420 donors were genotyped, 81% of them were found to fall in the Caucasian-associated ancestry cluster.

V gave up 6 bases and J gave up 2 bases; unmatched junction bases: 4. This CDR3 is 13 amino acids long. CDR1 is LNHDA, CDR2 SQIVND, per germline (reference sequence). This rearrangement joins TRBV19 to TRBJ2-7, with 7 bases matching TRBD2. The source is a woman in her 40s in good health and CMV-seropositive. The sequencing sample was made of PBMCs. CDR3 amino acids: CASRPSGTYEQYF. The DNA of the CDR3 is TGTGCCAGTAGACCAAGCGGGACCTACGAGCAGTACTTC.